This T cell receptor beta chain is from a study of persistence of HIV-infected CD4 T cells. Overall study: A median of 8 years of suppressive ART preceded sampling. Study-wide results and limits: CMV- and Gag-responding cells had lower TCRbeta richness than CD3/CD28-responding cells.

This was the immunoSEQ version 4 assay in survey mode. Genomic DNA was diluted to 10 ng/uL, up to roughly 1 ug per sample. Sequencing was performed with immunoSEQ multiplex PCR; in TCRdb, only in-frame clones are kept and a portion is missing. This sample has 25,000 to 35,000 clones, with 75% to 85% found just once. As to this clone: The antigen remains unidentified.

Lysates of CMV-infected fibroblasts at approximately 9.6 ug/mL stimulated these cells. CD40L-negative CD69-negative CD45RO-high memory CD4+ T cells were sorted as populations depleted of antigen-responding cells. Donors were HIV-1-infected adults who began suppressive ART during chronic infection. This CDR3 contains 12 residues. The V gene lost 7 bases and the J gene lost 6 bases, with 15 bases spanning the gap. Per germline, CDR1 SQVTM and CDR2 ANQGSEA. The sample was CD4+ T cells sorted from PBMCs after 18-hour stimulation, taken from a patient who received antiretroviral therapy. The source is an adult man with HIV who was CMV-seropositive. The chain carries TRBV29-1 and TRBJ1-1, with D possibly TRBD1 on 6 matching bases. The CDR3 sequence is CSARQVRSEAFF. In DNA, the CDR3 is TGCAGCGCTCGACAGGTTAGGTCTGAAGCTTTCTTT.